This T cell receptor (beta chain) was found in a study of CD8 T cells in ankylosing spondylitis. Each CDR3 protein is one row after TCRdb ran MiXCR on the 5' RACE reads. Of 270,000 or so distinct CDR3 sequences listed, 15% to 20% are singletons. As for this clonotype: The junction does not match germline at one end; this may be a read error.

This clonotype was obtained from a male donor with ankylosing spondylitis or in good health (not recorded which). The sequenced material came from blood, either unsorted or a sorted T cell fraction (not recorded which).

The CDR3 DNA is TGCGCCAGCAGCTTGGGAGGGGACAAAGAGCAGTTCTTC. Protein sequence: CASSLGGDKEQFF. The chain employs TRBV5-1 and TRBJ2-1, with D maybe TRBD1 (6 bases). Germline assignment: CDR1 SGHRS and CDR2 YFSETQ. The CDR3 covers 13 residues.